Presented here are 19 T cell receptor beta chains from one specimen sequenced in a study of radiation and T cells in renal cell carcinoma. Time point noted: blood 2 weeks post-SBRT. Indicated treatment: 15 Gy SBRT to primary tumor, nephrectomy 4 weeks later. Clones were sequenced by immunoSEQ multiplex PCR, and TCRdb holds only the in-frame ones, with some missing. The table includes roughly 130,000 clones, more than 80% detected once. Sequenced material: blood, taken from a patient whose treatment included radiotherapy and nephrectomy. Receptor source: a woman aged 60-75 years with renal cell carcinoma.

V and J are TRBV28 and TRBJ2-5; 11 nucleotides agree with TRBD1. J lost 7 bases, V lost 2 bases, and 9 bases had no gene match. Looked up from germline, CDR1 is MDHEN and CDR2 is SYDVKM. The CDR3 spans 16 residues. The CDR3 spells CASSLGQGAATRTQYF. As DNA, the CDR3 is TGTGCCAGCAGTTTAGGACAGGGGGCGGCAACCAGGACCCAGTACTTC.

The V and J genes are TRBV5-5 and TRBJ2-1; 8 bases are shared with TRBD1. CDR3 length: 15 amino acids. Germline assignment: CDR1 SGHKS and CDR2 YYEKEE (reference sequence). The V segment lost 4 bases and the J segment 8 bases; nucleotides outside the gene matches: 11. CDR3 sequence reads: CASSGVGQGGHEQFF. CDR3 nucleotides: TGTGCCAGCAGCGGGGTTGGACAGGGTGGGCATGAGCAGTTCTTC.

This rearrangement joins TRBV5-4 to TRBJ2-5, with D tentatively TRBD1 or TRBD2 (5 bases each). The CDR3 length is 16 residues. The V end lost 4 bases, the J end lost 4 bases, and 20 bases lay between the germline ends. Per the germline V gene, CDR1 is SGHNT and CDR2 is YYREEE (reference sequence). The CDR3 coding sequence is TGTGCCAGCAGCGCATCCGGGACCTCGCCTCTAGAGACCCAGTACTTC. Its translation is CASSASGTSPLETQYF.

The chain couples TRBV6-5 to TRBJ2-1; 14 nucleotides match TRBD2. There are 15 residues in the CDR3. V dropped 6 bases and J dropped 6; count of bases not matched to a gene: 4. The V gene's germline CDR1 is MNHEY and CDR2 SVGAGI. CDR3 DNA: TGTGCCAGCAGGCCGGGACTAGCGGGAGCCAATGAGCAGTTCTTC. Its protein product is CASRPGLAGANEQFF.

This sequence joins TRBV6-5 and TRBJ1-1; 7 nucleotides agree with TRBD1. With 6 bases clipped from V and 5 bases from J, the junction kept 9 bases outside the gene matches. Germline lookup yields CDR1 MNHEY and CDR2 SVGAGI. The CDR3 is made up of 14 amino acids. The CDR3 is CASRSQGYWTEAFF. Here the CDR3 DNA reads TGTGCCAGCAGGTCACAGGGGTATTGGACTGAAGCTTTCTTT.

Concerning this clone itself: A much larger clone differs by one base, so this may be a read error. The chain employs TRBV5-5 and TRBJ1-2; 9 bases map to TRBD1. The ends lost 4 bases at V and 4 bases at J; junction bases unmatched: 2. Germline lookup yields CDR1 SGHKS and CDR2 YYEKEE (reference sequence). The CDR3 runs 13 residues. This chain's CDR3 is CASSGGQGYGYTF. The CDR3 nucleotides are TGTGCCAGCAGCGGGGGACAGGGCTATGGCTACACCTTC.

The V gene is TRBV2, the J gene TRBJ1-1; D gene uncertain. Germline CDR1 SNHLY, CDR2 FYNNEI. The CDR3 loop spans 15 amino acids. Trimming cost V 4 bases and J 0 bases, with 12 bases left between them. The CDR3 coding sequence is TGTGCCAGCAGTGTAGAAGGGCAGCTGAACACTGAAGCTTTCTTT. Translated: CASSVEGQLNTEAFF.

V gene TRBV27 combines with J gene TRBJ2-1, with 11 bases matching TRBD2. The length of the CDR3 is 15 residues. Germline CDR1 is MNHEY and CDR2 is SMNVEV (reference sequence). The trim removed 6 bases at V and 4 bases at J, leaving 5 bases unmatched. The CDR3 loop is CASRGTSGGYNEQFF. The CDR3 region has the DNA TGTGCCAGCAGGGGGACTAGCGGAGGTTACAATGAGCAGTTCTTC.

V is TRBV10-3 and J is TRBJ1-1; D unclear. V gave up 3 bases and J gave up 4 bases, with 3 bases separating them. CDR1 and CDR2 (germline): ENHRY, SYGVKD. This CDR3 has 11 residues. For the CDR3, the DNA is TGTGCCATCAGTGAAGGCACTGAAGCTTTCTTT. This encodes CAISEGTEAFF.

The chain is built from TRBV6-5 and TRBJ2-7; no reliable D call. The CDR3 runs to 13 residues. Trimming shortened V by 2 bases and J by 2 bases, and 7 bases separated the two germline ends. Germline CDR1 reads MNHEY; CDR2 reads SVGAGI. Written as DNA, the CDR3 is TGTGCCAGCAGTTACGGCGTAACCTACGAGCAGTACTTC. Translation gives CASSYGVTYEQYF.

This clone appeared a few times. This sequence joins TRBV6-5 and TRBJ1-1; TRBD1 is a possible D gene (6 bases). V lost 0 bases, J lost 9 bases, and 14 bases lay in between. The CDR3 sequence is 14 residues long. From germline, CDR1 is MNHEY and CDR2 SVGAGI. DNA for the CDR3: TGTGCCAGCAGTTACTCGAGATCTAGGGGGAAAGCTTTCTTT. As protein: CASSYSRSRGKAFF.

V is TRBV25-1 and J is TRBJ2-7; D tentatively fits TRBD1 or TRBD2 (5 bases each). The CDR3 length is 12 residues. Trimming took off 1 base at V and 11 bases at J, with 12 bases between the two ends. Germline V gives CDR1 MGHDK, CDR2 SYGVNS. The CDR3 DNA sequence: TGTGCCAGCAGTGAATTTCCAGGGCGGGAGTACTTC. Amino acid sequence: CASSEFPGREYF.

This clone appeared a few times. This rearrangement joins TRBV18 to TRBJ2-2; D is undetermined. This CDR3 has 14 residues. Germline V lookup: CDR1 KGHSH, CDR2 LQKENI. V gave up 2 bases and J gave up 0 bases, with 4 bases separating them. CDR3 protein: CASSPGANTGELFF. DNA of the CDR3: TGTGCCAGCTCACCAGGGGCGAACACCGGGGAGCTGTTTTTT.

This clone was detected a few times. The V gene is TRBV29-1, the J gene TRBJ1-2; no definite D call. This CDR3 comprises 12 residues. Trimming pared 8 bases from V and 8 bases from J, leaving 18 bases between. Germline loops: CDR1 SQVTM, CDR2 ANQGSEA. CDR3 nucleotides: TGCAGCATCTGGGCCCAGTCTTTGGGCTACACCTTC. It translates to CSIWAQSLGYTF.

This sequence joins TRBV28 and TRBJ1-1; D call uncertain. Germline assignment: CDR1 MDHEN and CDR2 SYDVKM. Trimming removed 2 bases at V and 1 base at J, with 11 bases between. There are 15 residues in the CDR3. The chain's CDR3 is CASSLNGRPNTEAFF. As DNA, the CDR3 is TGTGCCAGCAGTTTAAATGGGCGGCCGAACACTGAAGCTTTCTTT.

The rearrangement joins TRBV5-8 to TRBJ1-2; no reliable D call. Trimming took 0 bases from V and 1 from J, leaving 16 bases between them. The CDR3 covers 17 residues. Germline V gives CDR1 SGHTS, CDR2 YDEGEE. The CDR3 nucleotides are TGTGCCAGCAGCTTGGCCGGCTCCATTCGGGTTAACTATGGCTACACCTTC. Amino acid sequence: CASSLAGSIRVNYGYTF. Drawing the rest from reference TRBV5-8 and TRBJ1-2, the complete variable domain is EAGVTQSPTHLIKTRGQQATLRCSPISGHTSVYWYQQALGLGLQFLLWYDEGEERNRGNFPPRFSGRQFPNYSSELNVNALELEDSALYLCASSLAGSIRVNYGYTFGSGTRLTVV.

The chain employs TRBV5-1 and TRBJ1-4; 7 nucleotides line up with TRBD1. The CDR3 extends over 14 amino acids. The germline V gene encodes CDR1 SGHRS and CDR2 YFSETQ. The V and J ends lost 4 bases and 7 bases, in that order; junction bases with no gene match: 7. CDR3 bases: TGCGCCAGCAGCCTACAGGGGCTAGGTGAAAAACTGTTTTTT. Encoded protein: CASSLQGLGEKLFF.

Note on this clone: The sample has other DNA sequences that encode this CDR3 too. The rearrangement links TRBV30 to TRBJ2-3; 11 bases match TRBD2. Trimming took 2 bases from V and 3 from J; bases not matched to a gene: 7. CDR3 size: 16 residues. Germline V gene sequence: CDR1 GTSNPN, CDR2 SVGIG (reference sequence). CDR3 in DNA: TGTGCCTGGAGTAGCTTAGCGGGAGGGCGGACAGATACGCAGTATTTT. Translating it yields CAWSSLAGGRTDTQYF.

The rearrangement joins TRBV21-1 to TRBJ2-5; the table's D call TRBD2 went unverified against the DNA. TRBV21-1 is annotated as a pseudogene. The CDR3 totals 12 residues. The CDR3 protein is CASIPWQRAQYF. The CDR3, as DNA: TGTGCCAGTATCCCGTGGCAGAGGGCCCAGTACTTC.